This TCR beta chain emerged from a study of regulatory T cells in long-lasting Graves disease. At the level of the study: Newly diagnosed Graves' patients took antithyroid drugs under 3 months.

Stated time point: newly diagnosed GD, antithyroid drugs for less than 3 months. Scientists built the TCR library using RNA that was extracted from PBMCs. In building TCR beta libraries, iRepertoire HTBI primers were used together with Arm-PCR of CDR3 regions. TCRdb called the multiplex PCR reads again in MiXCR, with one record for every CDR3 protein. The sample yields 400,000 to 500,000 distinct CDR3 sequences, about 15% seen once. Germline-derived CDR1 and CDR2 are MDHEN and SYDVKM. CDR3 length: 13 residues. V was trimmed by 3 bases and J by 4 bases, leaving 10 bases between them. This clonotype was detected a few times. Another study also made use of these data, one on T cells in Graves' hyperthyroidism and ophthalmopathy. This second study says: Clinical symptoms, serum thyroxine, TRAb, thyroid ultrasound and orbital computed tomography informed diagnoses. Peripheral blood also featured most of the thyroid clonotypes expanded above 0.001.

Sequenced here: peripheral blood mononuclear cells (PBMCs), sampled at new diagnosis, from a patient treated with antithyroid drugs. This receptor was obtained from a woman aged 25 to 39 with Graves disease. V usage is TRBV28 and J usage is TRBJ2-7, with D maybe TRBD2 (6 bases). This CDR3 reads CASSFGGIYEQYF. CDR3 DNA sequence: TGTGCCAGCAGTTTTGGCGGGATTTACGAGCAGTACTTC.